A single sample is the source of the 13 T cell receptor beta chains below, sequenced in a study of tissue T cells after allogeneic stem cell transplantation (dated by TCRdb to 2022 to 2024). Per the publication, the time point label means: mouse harvest day 7 after allogeneic transplant. Mouse grafts combined 10^7 T-cell-depleted bone marrow cells with 10^6 splenic CD5+ T cells, given via tail vein injection. The library was obtained by the immunoSEQ multiplex PCR assay. The source is immuneACCESS, and TCRdb retained only in-frame sequences with V and J called. Part of the clones is not carried over; for the studies checked, unresolved V genes explain less than half of this, and the remainder is unexplained. This sample comprises 9,900 or so clones, roughly two fifths of them detected only once. The top ten clonotypes cover 1.8% of the sample. The source material was skin. Receptors originate from a female BALB/c mouse given C57BL/6 T cells with graft-versus-host disease after an allogeneic hematopoietic cell transplant.

Comment on this clone: Mouse gene names apply. Read data end 1 residue before the CDR3 end; the end is taken from the germline J gene. The chain uses TRBV12-2 and TRBJ1-1; D uncertain. The CDR3 length is 12 residues. V lost 2 bases and J lost 1, with 4 bases in between. Per germline, CDR1 SGHLS and CDR2 HYDKME. Partial CDR3 DNA: TGTGCCAGCTCTCACAAAAACACAGAAGTCTTC. It specifies CASSHKNTEVF. The full-length CDR3 reads as CASSHKNTEVFF.

Comments on this clone: Germline and genes here are mouse. The CDR3 protein is CASSDAGWGAETLYF. The CDR3 DNA, read in part, is TGTGCCAGCAGTGATGCTGGGTGGGGGGCAGAAACGCTGTAT. The V and J genes are TRBV13-1 and TRBJ2-3; possible D gene TRBD2, 6 bases. With the read ending 1 residue before the CDR3 end, the germline J gene is used to fill in that end. The CDR3 consists of 15 residues. Germline V CDR1 and CDR2: NSHNY, SYGAGN. V was cut by 0 bases and J by 3 bases, with 11 bases left in between.

For this clone: The listed genes are named as in mouse. The sequenced fragment ends 1 residue before the CDR3 boundary, so the rest is inferred from the germline J gene. This chain connects TRBV26 to TRBJ1-2; D not resolved. The CDR3 is 14 residues long. Deletions cut 0 bases from V and 0 bases from J, with 5 bases between. CDR1 is KGHPV and CDR2 is FQNQEV in the germline V gene (reference sequence). The DNA read from the CDR3 is TGTGCCAGCAGTCTGTCTGGGGCAAACTCCGACTACACC. Its protein product is CASSLSGANSDYT. Given in full, the CDR3 is CASSLSGANSDYTF.

Remarks on this clone: The germline and genes are mouse ones. The CDR3 end is not reached by the read, which stops 1 residue before it; the germline J gene fills it in. This chain connects TRBV13-2 to TRBJ2-3; the match to TRBD2 covers 10 bases. J gave up 1 base and V 4 bases, and 3 bases lay outside the gene matches. The germline V gene encodes CDR1 NNHNN and CDR2 SYGAGS (reference sequence). There are 15 residues in the CDR3. Partial CDR3 DNA: TGTGCCAGCGGTTCCGGACTGGGGGGTGCAGAAACGCTGTAT. Amino acid sequence: CASGSGLGGAETLY. The whole CDR3 sequence is CASGSGLGGAETLYF.

In regard to this clone: Mouse germline and gene names are used. The read gets to within 1 residue of the CDR3 end, and the germline J gene fills in the rest. The chain uses TRBV15 and TRBJ1-3; a possible D gene is TRBD1 (6 bases). From germline, CDR1 is SGHND and CDR2 FRSKSL. Trimming removed 5 bases from V and 0 bases from J, with 8 bases in between. This CDR3 contains 14 residues. The CDR3 spells CASSQQGSGNTLYF. CDR3 DNA (partial): TGTGCCAGCAGTCAACAGGGTTCTGGAAATACGCTCTAT.

To note about this clone: Gene names follow the mouse nomenclature. With the read ending 1 residue before the CDR3 end, the germline J gene is used to fill in that end. The chain couples TRBV3 to TRBJ1-4, with TRBD1 as a possible D gene (6 bases). With 1 base removed from V and 5 bases from J, the gap between germline ends came to 8 bases. In germline, CDR1 is SNHLY, CDR2 FYNGKV (reference sequence). The CDR3 spans 14 residues. The CDR3 spells CASSLDRENERLFF. The CDR3 DNA, read in part, is TGTGCCAGCAGCTTAGACAGGGAAAACGAAAGATTATTT.

With regard to this clone: Gene names are the mouse ones. The read ends 1 residue early relative to the CDR3; the germline J gene fills the gap. V usage is TRBV23 and J usage is TRBJ1-6; TRBD1 reflects the table's D call only, with no check against the DNA. TRBJ1-6 is known as an ORF, though its function is uncertain. The germline CDR1 and CDR2 sequences are KGHTA and FQNQQP. This CDR3 has 15 residues. The CDR3 is CSSSQSGAYNSPLYF. Partial CDR3 DNA: TGCTCCAGCAGTCAATCAGGGGCCTATAATTCGCCCCTCTAC.

This clone occurred a few times. Gene names follow the mouse nomenclature. The read comes to an end 1 residue before the CDR3 does, leaving the germline J gene to fill in the end. J is TRBJ2-5 and V is TRBV3; D remains unclear. This CDR3 contains 14 residues. Trimming stripped 5 bases from V and 2 bases from J, with 11 bases between. Germline V gene sequence: CDR1 SNHLY, CDR2 FYNGKV (reference sequence). The CDR3 region is CASSLDGFQDTQYF. The covered CDR3 bases are TGTGCCAGCAGCCTAGACGGATTCCAAGACACCCAGTAC.

Details on this clone: Gene names are the mouse ones. The read stops 1 residue short of the end of the CDR3; the missing end is completed from the germline J gene. The gene calls are TRBV12-1 and TRBJ2-5; 13 nucleotides agree with TRBD2. Per the germline V gene, CDR1 is SGHSN and CDR2 is HYEKVE. V was pared by 2 bases and J by 4 bases, with 2 bases of the junction left unmatched. The CDR3 contains 15 residues. The CDR3 protein is CASSPGLGGEDTQYF. CDR3 DNA (partial): TGTGCCAGCTCTCCGGGACTGGGGGGGGAAGACACCCAGTAC.

By frequency in the sample, this clone is medium-sized. Gene names are the mouse ones. The read halts 1 residue ahead of the CDR3 end, with the missing end drawn from the germline J gene. The chain uses TRBV5 and TRBJ2-7, with 9 bases matching TRBD2. This CDR3 contains 15 residues. The germline V gene encodes CDR1 LGHNA and CDR2 YNLKQL (reference sequence). Trimming at V came to 0 bases and at J to 7 bases, leaving 7 bases not matched to a gene. The CDR3 is CASSQERTGGFEQYF. The CDR3 DNA, read in part, is TGTGCCAGCAGCCAAGAAAGAACTGGGGGGTTCGAACAGTAC.

There are a few counts of this clone. Mouse gene names apply. The read comes to an end 1 residue before the CDR3 does, leaving the germline J gene to fill in the end. The chain combines TRBV26 with TRBJ2-5; the match to TRBD1 covers 12 bases. The J segment lost 6 bases and the V segment lost 0 bases, leaving 7 bases of the junction unmatched. The length of the CDR3 is 17 residues. Germline CDR1 KGHPV, CDR2 FQNQEV (reference sequence). CDR3 protein: CASSLSTGGQGADTQYF. Partial CDR3 DNA: TGTGCCAGCAGTCTGTCGACAGGGGGACAGGGGGCCGACACCCAGTAC.

This clone occurred once. Gene names are the mouse ones. The read is 1 residue too short to cover the CDR3 end, so that end is filled in from the germline J gene. The chain uses TRBV13-1 and TRBJ2-7; 10 nucleotides match TRBD2. The length of the CDR3 is 14 residues. Germline V gene lookup returns CDR1 NSHNY and CDR2 SYGAGN. The J segment lost 3 bases and the V segment lost 3 bases, leaving 3 bases of the junction unmatched. The CDR3 bases that were read are TGTGCCAGCAGTGTCGGGACTGGGGTCTATGAACAGTAC. Amino acid sequence: CASSVGTGVYEQY. The CDR3 as a whole reads CASSVGTGVYEQYF.

The sample holds a few counts of this clone. Gene and germline names: mouse. Coverage ceases 1 residue before the CDR3 finishes, and the germline J gene fills in the end. This chain uses TRBV15 with TRBJ1-5; D gene ambiguous. Trimming left V 4 bases short and J 7 bases short, with 11 bases between. Germline V CDR1 and CDR2: SGHND, FRSKSL. CDR3 length: 13 residues. This CDR3 is CASSSYGRQAPLF. Partial CDR3 DNA: TGTGCCAGCAGTTCGTATGGCAGACAGGCTCCGCTT.